This is a list of T cell receptor beta chains from one sample in a study of vaccination and CD4 T cells after COVID-19. TCRdb called the PCR reads again in MiXCR, with one record for every CDR3 protein. The data contain 15,000 to 20,000 distinct CDR3 sequences, approximately 57% of them seen just once; the ten biggest clones take up about 9%. Their antigens remain unidentified. Sequencing used CD4+ T cells from blood, cultured in vitro. These receptors were taken from a human donor who had recovered from COVID-19. Both conserved end residues are part of each CDR3. Fields, in order: V gene, J gene, clone size, D gene, CDR3 DNA, CDR3 protein. D genes are given only for firm matches. Clone size is stated in some rows and not others, as once, few, many or a class when expanded.

>TRBV7-8|TRBJ1-5|NA|NA
TGTGCCAGCAGGTCGCAAGAGTCTCAGCCCCAGCATTTT
CASRSQESQPQHF
>TRBV24-1|TRBJ2-1|NA|NA
TGTGCCACCAGTGCTTACAATGAGCAGTTCTTC
CATSAYNEQFF
>TRBV7-3|TRBJ2-5|NA|NA
TGTGCCAGCAGCTTAAGTCTAGGGGAGACCCAGTACTTC
CASSLSLGETQYF
>TRBV19|TRBJ2-3|once|TRBD2
TGTGCCAGCAAACGACTAGGACTAGCGGGAACCACAGATACGCAGTATTTT
CASKRLGLAGTTDTQYF
>TRBV11-2|TRBJ1-2|NA|NA
TGTGCCAGCAGCTTAGCCAGGGCCGGTAACTATGGCTACACCTTC
CASSLARAGNYGYTF
>TRBV27|TRBJ2-5|NA|NA
TGTGCCAGCAGTTTCCTTACAGGGATCCGAGAGACCCAGTACTTC
CASSFLTGIRETQYF
>TRBV6-1|TRBJ1-2|NA|NA
TGTGCCAGCAGTCCCCGGGCAGCGACCCCATTAAACACCTTC
CASSPRAATPLNTF
>TRBV6-1|TRBJ1-6|few|TRBD1
TGTGCCAGCAGCCACCGGGACAGGAATTCACCCCTCCACTTT
CASSHRDRNSPLHF
>TRBV27|TRBJ2-7|NA|TRBD1
TGTGCCAGCAGTCCGACAGGGGTCGTCTACGAGCAGTACTTC
CASSPTGVVYEQYF
>TRBV6-5|TRBJ1-1|NA|NA
TGTGCCAGCAGTTATGAGTCGAACACTGAAGCTTTCTTT
CASSYESNTEAFF
>TRBV4-1|TRBJ2-5|once|TRBD2
TGCGCCAGCAGCCAATTCCCCTTCGGGGGAGGGGCGGCTCAAGAGACCCAGTACTTC
CASSQFPFGGGAAQETQYF
>TRBV28|TRBJ1-3|NA|NA
TGTGCCAGCAGCCCTGGATACACCATATATTTT
CASSPGYTIYF
>TRBV25-1|TRBJ2-7|few|NA
TGTGCCAGCAGTGAACCGGCAGGGGACGGATACGAGCAGTACTTC
CASSEPAGDGYEQYF
>TRBV19|TRBJ1-1|NA|NA
TGTGCCAGTAGACCGGGACATTTCATGAACACTGAAGCTTTCTTT
CASRPGHFMNTEAFF
>TRBV27|TRBJ2-1|NA|TRBD2
TGTGCCAGCAACCCACGCAGCGGGGGTGAGCAGTTCTTC
CASNPRSGGEQFF
>TRBV2|TRBJ2-1|NA|TRBD1
TGTGCCAGCAGTGTCAGGACAGGGACCTACAATGAGCAGTTCTTC
CASSVRTGTYNEQFF
>TRBV20-1|TRBJ1-5|NA|TRBD1
TGCAGTGCTAGAGGGGGGACAGGGGACCAGCCCCAGCATTTT
CSARGGTGDQPQHF
>TRBV6-1|TRBJ1-1|NA|TRBD1
TGTGCCAGCAGTGAATGGGGAGGGGGCGCGGCTGAAGCTTTCTTT
CASSEWGGGAAEAFF
>TRBV7-4|TRBJ2-7|NA|NA
TGTGCCAGCAGCCCTTGGGCAACGACCTACGAGCAGTACTTC
CASSPWATTYEQYF
>TRBV6-2/TRBV6-3|TRBJ2-1|NA|TRBD1
TGTGCCAGCAGTTACACCCGGGACAGGGACGGTGAGCAGTTCTTC
CASSYTRDRDGEQFF
>TRBV7-5|TRBJ2-1|NA|NA
NA
CISVSEAPTPDSSNIYNEQFF
>TRBV7-9|TRBJ1-1|NA|NA
TGTGCCAGCAGCTTCGACAGGAGGAGACCTGAAGCTTTCTTT
CASSFDRRRPEAFF
>TRBV6-4|TRBJ2-1|NA|TRBD2
TGTGCCAGCAGTCGTACTAGCGGGAGACTCAATGAGCAGTTCTTC
CASSRTSGRLNEQFF
>TRBV30|TRBJ1-5|NA|NA
TGTGCCGCACAAACCGGGACGGGGGAACAGCCCCAGCATTTT
CAAQTGTGEQPQHF
>TRBV24-1|TRBJ1-1|few|NA
TGTGCCACCAGGTCACGGGGGAACACTGAAGCTTTCTTT
CATRSRGNTEAFF
>TRBV28|TRBJ2-2|NA|TRBD2
TGTGCCAGCAGTAACACTAGCGGGAGGCCCGGGGAGCTGTTTTTT
CASSNTSGRPGELFF
>TRBV6-1|TRBJ2-3|few|NA
TGTGCCAGCAGTAGCGAAGGTGGCCTGGTGAAGTATTTT
CASSSEGGLVKYF
>TRBV18|TRBJ2-5|NA|NA
TGTGCCAGCTCACCACGGTCTCACCAAGAGACCCAGTACTTC
CASSPRSHQETQYF
>TRBV3-1|TRBJ2-1|NA|NA
TGTGCCAGCAGCCCTTCAGCGGAACCCTACAATGAGCAGTTCTTC
CASSPSAEPYNEQFF
>TRBV27|TRBJ1-1|NA|TRBD1
TGTGCCAGCAGTTTATCCTTAGGACAGGATGGGACCTATCTCACTGAAGCTTTCTTT
CASSLSLGQDGTYLTEAFF
>TRBV27|TRBJ2-7|NA|NA
TGTGCCAGCAGTTTATCGGTAGGGGCGGTCGAGCAGTACTTC
CASSLSVGAVEQYF
>TRBV7-8|TRBJ2-3|few|NA
TGTGCCAGCAGCCTCCAAACAGATACGCAGTATTTT
CASSLQTDTQYF
>TRBV7-9|TRBJ2-3|NA|NA
TGTGCCAGCAGTCAGGCCGGGGTGGATACGCAGTATTTT
CASSQAGVDTQYF
>TRBV20-1|TRBJ1-1|NA|NA
TGCAGTGCTCCAGCGTTCGGTGTTGGCACTGAAGCTTTCTTT
CSAPAFGVGTEAFF
>TRBV20-1|TRBJ2-4|NA|TRBD1
TGCAGTGTTACAGGGGACGCCAAAAACATTCAGTACTTC
CSVTGDAKNIQYF
>TRBV28|TRBJ1-2|NA|TRBD1
TGTGCCAGCAGTTCCCCGACAGGGTACGACTATGGCTACACCTTC
CASSSPTGYDYGYTF
>TRBV2|TRBJ1-2|NA|NA
TGTGCCAGCAGGTTTACAGGGACGGGGGGCTACACCTTC
CASRFTGTGGYTF
>TRBV24-1|TRBJ2-2|few|NA
TGTGCCACCAGTGCGACAGGGAGGGACACCGGGGAGCTGTTTTTT
CATSATGRDTGELFF
>TRBV6-1|TRBJ1-1|NA|TRBD1
TGTGCCAGCAGCCGGAAAATAGGACAGGGTAGAGTGACTGAAGCTTTCTTT
CASSRKIGQGRVTEAFF
>TRBV20-1|TRBJ1-1|NA|NA
TGCAGTGCTCCGCGGACGACAGTAGACACTGAAGCTTTCTTT
CSAPRTTVDTEAFF
>TRBV7-3|TRBJ2-3|few|NA
TGTGCCAGCAGCACCCCGAACACAGATACGCAGTATTTT
CASSTPNTDTQYF
>TRBV11-3|TRBJ2-1|few|NA
TGTGCCAGCAGCTTAGGAACATCGCAATACAATGAGCAGTTCTTC
CASSLGTSQYNEQFF
>TRBV20-1|TRBJ2-2|NA|TRBD2
TGCAGTGGGACTAGCGGGAACACCGGGGAGCTGTTTTTT
CSGTSGNTGELFF
>TRBV7-2|TRBJ1-3|NA|NA
TGTGCCAGCAGCTCGGGGGGGGGAAGGAAGGGAAACACCATATATTTT
CASSSGGGRKGNTIYF
>TRBV19|TRBJ1-5|NA|NA
TGTGCCAGTAGTTCTTCAGGACAGCCCCAGCATTTT
CASSSSGQPQHF
>TRBV29-1|TRBJ2-7|NA|NA
TGCAGCGTTGACCTACCAGGGGACGAGCAGTACTTC
CSVDLPGDEQYF
>TRBV7-2|TRBJ2-7|NA|NA
TGTGCCAGCAGCTTAGATTCAGGGTCCTCCTACGAGCAGTACTTC
CASSLDSGSSYEQYF
>TRBV30|TRBJ1-5|NA|NA
TGTGCCTGGAGTGGCGCGGGGGGCAATCAGCCCCAGCATTTT
CAWSGAGGNQPQHF
>TRBV12-3/TRBV12-4|TRBJ1-5|few|TRBD1
TGTGCCAGCAGGCCTCAGGGGGAGTCCGGGCCCCAGCATTTT
CASRPQGESGPQHF
>TRBV29-1|TRBJ1-1|medium-sized|NA
TGCAGCGTTGATATTTTCTCAGGGAGTGGTCTCACTGAAGCTTTCTTT
CSVDIFSGSGLTEAFF
>TRBV12-3/TRBV12-4|TRBJ2-1|NA|NA
TGTGCCAGCAGTCCGGGACCGGAAAACTACAATGAGCAGTTCTTC
CASSPGPENYNEQFF
>TRBV20-1|TRBJ2-4|few|TRBD1
TGCAGTGCTCCTACAGGGGGGAACATTCAGTACTTC
CSAPTGGNIQYF
>TRBV4-1|TRBJ2-3|few|NA
TGCGCCAGCAGCCCAGGCAGCGCAAGACGGCGGCTGACAGATACGCAGTATTTT
CASSPGSARRRLTDTQYF
>TRBV5-4|TRBJ2-5|NA|TRBD1
TGTGCCAGCAGCCAAAGGACAGGGGAAGAGACCCAGTACTTC
CASSQRTGEETQYF